This entry lists 9 T cell receptor beta chains sequenced from one sample in a study of read filtering for tumor transcriptome and immune sequencing. The library was built from approximately 400 ng RNA with molecular barcoded adaptors for alpha/delta and beta/gamma chains. TCRdb reanalysed the reads using MiXCR and keeps one entry per CDR3 protein. In the table there are 60,000 or so distinct CDR3 sequences, about 19% of which are singletons. The source material was a population of CD138-negative cells sorted from bone marrow. All receptors derive from a donor at least 40 years old with multiple myeloma.

This clonotype was recorded many times. The chain has TRBV14 and TRBJ2-1, with TRBD2 as a possible D gene (6 bases). Germline loops: CDR1 SGHDN, CDR2 FVKESK. The CDR3 sequence is 15 residues long. V was cut by 1 base and J by 4 bases, with 11 bases left in between. DNA for the CDR3: TGTGCCAGCAGCCAAGGGCTAGCGCTGTACAATGAGCAGTTCTTC. Protein product: CASSQGLALYNEQFF.

Comment on this clonotype: Here the CDR3 omits its conserved ending phenylalanine or tryptophan, so a read error is the likely source. The chain links TRBV9 to TRBJ2-3; D possibly corresponds to TRBD2 (7 bases). CDR3 length equals 17 residues. Trimming stripped 0 bases from V and 2 bases from J, with 16 bases between. The germline V gene encodes CDR1 SGDLS and CDR2 YYNGEE. The CDR3, as DNA: TGTGCCAGCAGCGTAGGGGTGGGGGGGCGCAACACAGATACGCAGTATCTT. Encoded protein: CASSVGVGGRNTDTQYL.

With regard to this clonotype: A much larger clonotype is one base distant, so this may be a read error. V and J are TRBV7-8 and TRBJ1-3; 9 positions agree with TRBD1. The germline CDR1 and CDR2 sequences are SGHVS and FQNEAQ. This CDR3 comprises 14 residues. This chain's CDR3 is CASSLGQGGNTVYF. In DNA form, the CDR3 reads TGTGCCAGCAGCTTGGGACAGGGAGGAAACACCGTATATTTT.

This clonotype has a count of ten or more. This chain links TRBV7-9 with TRBJ2-5; a weak D match, TRBD2 (5 bases). The CDR3 loop spans 14 amino acids. Germline values: CDR1 SEHNR, CDR2 FQNEAQ (reference sequence). Trimming took 1 base from V and 9 from J, leaving 15 bases between them. The CDR3 region is CASSLGAGRGSQYF. DNA for the CDR3: TGTGCCAGCAGCTTAGGGGCGGGCCGCGGGTCCCAGTACTTC.

Concerning this clonotype itself: A single base separates this from a much larger clone, so it may be a read error. V gene TRBV10-1 combines with J gene TRBJ2-2; the match to TRBD2 covers 7 bases. Germline assignment: CDR1 WNHNN and CDR2 SYGVQD (reference sequence). CDR3 length: 13 amino acids. Losses at the gene ends were 11 bases for V and 8 bases for J; bases not matched to a gene: 11. The CDR3, as DNA: TGCGCCTGCACCCCGAGCGGGAAAGGGGAGCTGTTTTTT. Protein: CACTPSGKGELFF.

This clonotype was detected many times. CDR3 sequence (DNA): TGTGCCAGCAGCTTGGAACAGGGGGCGCGTTTTAATGAAAAACTGTTTTTT. It specifies CASSLEQGARFNEKLFF. The chain combines TRBV5-5 with TRBJ1-4, with 9 bases fitting TRBD1. The V and J ends lost 0 bases and 4 bases, in that order; junction bases with no gene match: 7. CDR1 and CDR2 from the germline V gene are SGHKS and YYEKEE (reference sequence). The CDR3 extends over 17 amino acids.

Points on this clonotype: The junction does not match germline at one end; this may be a read error. V gene TRBV5-1 combines with J gene TRBJ1-2; D call uncertain. Germline assignment: CDR1 SGHRS and CDR2 YFSETQ. There are 13 residues in the CDR3. CDR3 residues: CVSSLRETDGYTF. As DNA, the CDR3 is TGCGTCAGCAGCTTGCGGGAGACTGATGGCTACACCTTC.

The chain uses TRBV3-1 and TRBJ2-1; D is ambiguous. Germline CDR1 and CDR2: LGHDT and YNNKEL (reference sequence). The CDR3 is 15 residues long. Trimming cost V 1 base and J 5 bases, with 12 bases left between them. Written as DNA, the CDR3 is TGTGCCAGCAGCCAAGGCCCTCGGAGTCACAATGAGCAGTTCTTC. Translation gives CASSQGPRSHNEQFF.

The chain employs TRBV5-1 and TRBJ2-3, with a tentative D call TRBD1 (6 bases). Germline V lookup: CDR1 SGHRS, CDR2 YFSETQ. The CDR3 is 17 amino acids. V was shortened by 4 bases and J by 2 bases, with 20 bases between the two germline ends. The CDR3 coding sequence is TGCGCCAGCAGCAGAGGACCCGGGCAGGGGTACACAGATACGCAGTATTTT. Translating gives CASSRGPGQGYTDTQYF.